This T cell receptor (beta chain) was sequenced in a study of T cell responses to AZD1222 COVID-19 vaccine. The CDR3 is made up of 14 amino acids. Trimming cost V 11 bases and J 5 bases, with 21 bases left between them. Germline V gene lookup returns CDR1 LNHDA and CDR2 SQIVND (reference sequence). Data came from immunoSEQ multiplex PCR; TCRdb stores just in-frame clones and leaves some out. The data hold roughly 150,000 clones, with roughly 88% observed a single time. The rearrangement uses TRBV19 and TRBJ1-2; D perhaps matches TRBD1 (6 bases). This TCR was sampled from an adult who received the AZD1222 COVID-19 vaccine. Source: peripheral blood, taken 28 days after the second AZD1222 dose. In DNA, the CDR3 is TGTGCCTCCTGGACCACGGGGGCTGGATATGGCTACACCTTC. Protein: CASWTTGAGYGYTF.